This T cell receptor (beta chain) was profiled in a study of circulating and synovial CD4+ cells in juvenile arthritis. Patients with active juvenile idiopathic arthritis donated these samples. Generated by immunoSEQ multiplex PCR, the TCRdb table keeps only in-frame clones and is missing some. The sample lists 11,000 to 15,000 clones; over 80% were seen once. Whole-study findings and limits: Compared with bulk blood, circulating pathogenic-like lymphocytes shared substantially more CDR3 sequences with synovial T cells. Bulk blood CD4 repertoires were more diverse than these. CPL versus bulk CD4 samples: T cell genome counts differed by at least an order of magnitude.

About this clone: The antigen remains unidentified.

The sample comprised CD4+ T cells from synovial fluid. The source of this sequence is a human patient with juvenile idiopathic arthritis. Some clones in this sample may be carry-over from other donors' samples.

The chain's CDR3 is CASRPDRLNTGELFF. For the CDR3, the DNA is TGTGCCAGCAGACCCGACAGATTGAACACCGGGGAGCTGTTTTTT. The V and J genes are TRBV6-6 and TRBJ2-2; D is perhaps TRBD1 (5 bases). Germline V lookup: CDR1 MNHNY, CDR2 SVGAGI (reference sequence). With 6 bases removed from V and 1 base from J, the gap between germline ends came to 12 bases. CDR3 length: 15 amino acids.